The sequence of this T cell receptor (beta chain) was determined in a study of T cell responses to AZD1222 COVID-19 vaccine. Overall study: Analyses pooled second doses at about 4 or about 12 weeks. Study observations and caveats: Samples come after the peak T cell response, not at day 14. Most donors were white British, females outnumbered males, and clonal diversity was possibly underestimated. The breadth and depth of Spike-specific TCRs increased once two AZD1222 doses had been given.

Assay used: immunoSEQ multiplex PCR; TCRdb lists only in-frame clones, some missing. The table records 75,000 to 95,000 clones, roughly 88% of them present only once. Details on this clone: Its cognate antigen is unknown.

Germline V gene sequence: CDR1 SGDLS, CDR2 YYNGEE. V shed 4 bases and J shed 0 bases, with 8 bases lying between them. This CDR3 is built from 13 residues. The input for sequencing was peripheral blood, taken on day 0 of AZD1222 vaccination. This clonotype was sampled from an adult in good health. This rearrangement joins TRBV9 to TRBJ2-7, with a tentative D call TRBD2 (5 bases). The CDR3 DNA follows: TGTGCCAGCAGCCTTAGCGTCTCCTACGAGCAGTACTTC. Translation gives CASSLSVSYEQYF.